This T cell receptor (beta chain) was documented in a study of OX40 agonist ivuxolimab in advanced cancers. Looking at the study overall: Eligibility rules accepted prior anti-PD-1, anti-PD-L1 or anti-CTLA-4 therapy, and 30% to 40% had some.

The CDR3 runs to 11 residues. The V end lost 2 bases, the J end lost 3 bases, and 2 bases lay between the germline ends. The germline CDR1 and CDR2 sequences are SGHTA and FQGTGA. Clones were read by immunoSEQ multiplex PCR, and TCRdb kept only the in-frame ones, dropping some. The sample shows 10,000 to 15,000 clones, 84% of them seen only once. Source: CD4+ or CD8+ T cells sorted from blood, taken in a trial of the OX40 agonist ivuxolimab. This clonotype was obtained from an adult with an advanced solid tumor such as melanoma, head and neck, liver or kidney cancer. This chain uses TRBV7-3 with TRBJ2-7, with D uncertain. The CDR3 loop is CASSLDYEQYF. The CDR3 coding sequence is TGTGCCAGCAGCTTAGACTACGAGCAGTACTTC.